These 23 T cell receptor beta chains were sequenced from one sample in a study of cytomegalovirus exposure and HLA in healthy donors. The PCR had 60 Vbeta and 13 Jbeta primers. Sequenced by immunoSEQ multiplex PCR; TCRdb stores in-frame clones only, minus some. The sample lists fewer than 200,000 clones; roughly four fifths were seen once. Sequencing used PBMCs. The origin of the receptors is a middle-aged man in good health and CMV-seropositive.

This clone was seen a few times. V gene TRBV18 combines with J gene TRBJ1-1, with 7 positions matching TRBD1. Germline V CDR1 and CDR2: KGHSH, LQKENI. This CDR3 is 15 amino acids long. The trim removed 4 bases at V and 1 base at J, leaving 6 bases unmatched. The CDR3 loop is CASSRKGTENTEAFF. The CDR3 DNA is TGTGCCAGCTCACGAAAAGGGACAGAGAACACTGAAGCTTTCTTT.

This sequence joins TRBV28 and TRBJ1-5; TRBD1 aligns across 7 bases. Unmatched junction bases numbered 7, after V lost 2 bases and J lost 3 bases. The CDR3 consists of 16 residues. Germline V CDR1 and CDR2: MDHEN, SYDVKM. The CDR3: CASSLGRGQNNQPQHF. In nucleotides, the CDR3 is TGTGCCAGCAGTTTAGGACGGGGACAGAACAATCAGCCCCAGCATTTT.

This clone has just a few counts. The chain employs TRBV6-5 and TRBJ1-6, with 7 bases aligning to TRBD1. Germline V gene sequence: CDR1 MNHEY, CDR2 SVGAGI. CDR3 length: 14 residues. Germline trimming cut 6 bases from V and 10 bases from J; bases unmatched to any gene: 9. The DNA of the CDR3 is TGTGCCAGCAGATCGACAGGGTGGAACTCACCCCTCCACTTT. Amino acid sequence: CASRSTGWNSPLHF.

V usage is TRBV7-6 and J usage is TRBJ2-6, with D possibly matching TRBD1 (5 bases). The CDR3 loop spans 16 amino acids. Trimming removed 5 bases from V and 0 bases from J, with 11 bases in between. CDR1 and CDR2 from the germline V gene are SGHVS and FNYEAQ. The CDR3 loop reads CASSPGASSGANVLTF. The CDR3 DNA is TGTGCCAGCAGCCCTGGGGCCAGCTCTGGGGCCAACGTCCTGACTTTC.

The CDR3 DNA reads TGCGCCAGCAGCCATAGCGGGGGGGAAGTAATTACAGATACGCAGTATTTT. It translates to CASSHSGGEVITDTQYF. V is TRBV4-1 and J is TRBJ2-3; 11 nucleotides match TRBD2. There are 17 residues in the CDR3. Germline V gene lookup returns CDR1 MGHRA and CDR2 YSYEKL. V lost 3 bases to trimming and J lost 3 bases; unmatched junction nucleotides: 8.

The chain employs TRBV28 and TRBJ2-5; 11 bases match TRBD1. The CDR3 loop spans 16 amino acids. The V and J ends lost 4 bases and 0 bases, in that order; junction bases with no gene match: 4. The germline gives CDR1 MDHEN, CDR2 SYDVKM. CDR3 sequence (DNA): TGTGCCAGCAGTTCCCGGGACAGGGGGTACCAAGAGACCCAGTACTTC. Residues: CASSSRDRGYQETQYF.

The V and J genes are TRBV6-1 and TRBJ1-5; D call uncertain. Germline CDR1 MNHNS, CDR2 SASEGT. The length of the CDR3 is 15 residues. V shed 0 bases and J shed 5 bases, with 11 bases lying between them. CDR3 DNA sequence: TGTGCCAGCAGTGAAGCTCCGGTGGTCTATCAGCCCCAGCATTTT. Translation: CASSEAPVVYQPQHF.

The CDR3 sequence: CASSQDLRSEETQYF. CDR3 in DNA: TGCGCCAGCAGCCAAGATCTAAGGTCGGAGGAGACCCAGTACTTC. The rearrangement uses TRBV4-3 and TRBJ2-5; the D is unclear. The germline V and J ends were trimmed by 0 bases and 5 bases, with 13 bases remaining between them. Germline lookup yields CDR1 LGHNA and CDR2 YSLEER. The CDR3 runs 15 residues.

This clone has only one observation. The chain has TRBV5-6 and TRBJ1-4; D remains unclear. Germline V lookup: CDR1 SGHDT, CDR2 YYEEEE. V lost 1 base to trimming and J lost 10 bases, with 11 bases between them. This CDR3 is 13 amino acids long. The CDR3 DNA sequence: TGTGCCAGCAGCTTGTGGTTGAGCGGAAAACTGTTTTTT. Translated: CASSLWLSGKLFF.

CDR3 protein: CASSVGTLQETQYF. CDR3 DNA: TGTGCCAGCAGCGTTGGGACACTACAAGAGACCCAGTACTTC. The chain employs TRBV9 and TRBJ2-5, with D possibly matching TRBD1 (6 bases). The germline V gene encodes CDR1 SGDLS and CDR2 YYNGEE. CDR3 size: 14 residues. The ends were cut back, 2 bases at V and 2 bases at J, with 10 bases in the middle.

The chain carries TRBV29-1 and TRBJ2-2, with D perhaps matching TRBD1 (5 bases). In germline, CDR1 is SQVTM, CDR2 ANQGSEA. V was pared by 4 bases and J by 7 bases, with 13 bases between. This CDR3 comprises 13 residues. CDR3 bases: TGCAGCGTTGGCGTAACAAGGGGCGGGGAGCTGTTTTTT. Protein sequence: CSVGVTRGGELFF.

The V and J genes are TRBV7-2 and TRBJ1-2; TRBD1 is a possible D gene (5 bases). The germline V gene encodes CDR1 SGHTA and CDR2 FQGNSA. This CDR3 has 13 amino acids. Trimming left V 5 bases short and J 5 bases short, with 12 bases between. The CDR3 DNA reads TGTGCCAGCAGCCCGACAGCCCATTATGGCTACACCTTC. It translates to CASSPTAHYGYTF. The full variable domain, in which reference TRBV7-2 and TRBJ1-2 provide the parts outside the CDR3, is GAGVSQSPSNKVTEKGKDVELRCDPISGHTALYWYRQSLGQGLEFLIYFQGNSAPDKSGLPSDRFSAERTGGSVSTLTIQRTQQEDSAVYLCASSPTAHYGYTFGSGTRLTVV.

This clone was found a few times. This sequence joins TRBV28 and TRBJ1-2, with D maybe TRBD1 (6 bases). The CDR3 has 13 residues. CDR1 is MDHEN, CDR2 SYDVKM, per germline. With 6 bases removed from V and 5 bases from J, the gap between germline ends came to 13 bases. The CDR3 bases are TGTGCCAGCAGACCGGATGGGACATATGGCTACACCTTC. Translated, it gives CASRPDGTYGYTF.

The chain combines TRBV4-1 with TRBJ1-1, with a tentative D call TRBD1 (6 bases). Trimming removed 2 bases from V and 0 bases from J, with 13 bases in between. Germline loops: CDR1 MGHRA, CDR2 YSYEKL. The CDR3 is 16 amino acids. Here the CDR3 DNA reads TGCGCCAGCAGCCAAAAAGGCGGACAGATGAACACTGAAGCTTTCTTT. The encoded protein is CASSQKGGQMNTEAFF.

This clone occurred a few times. V and J are TRBV6-6 and TRBJ1-3; D might be TRBD1 (5 bases). Between the trimmed V and J ends, which lost 4 bases and 0 bases, there was a span of 7 bases. CDR1 and CDR2 from the germline V gene are MNHNY and SVGAGI (reference sequence). CDR3 size: 14 residues. CDR3 region: CASSSQGSGNTIYF. CDR3 bases: TGTGCCAGCAGTTCGCAGGGCTCTGGAAACACCATATATTTT.

V usage is TRBV6-5 and J usage is TRBJ2-3; 7 bases match TRBD2. The J segment lost 0 bases and the V segment lost 5 bases, leaving 5 bases of the junction unmatched. The CDR3 has 15 amino acids. CDR1 and CDR2 from the germline V gene are MNHEY and SVGAGI. The CDR3 nucleotides read TGTGCCAGCAGTGTACTAGCGCTGAGCACAGATACGCAGTATTTT. Its protein is CASSVLALSTDTQYF.

This sequence joins TRBV4-2 and TRBJ2-2; the match to TRBD2 covers 14 bases. The V gene end was trimmed by 5 bases and the J gene end by 4 bases; junction bases not matched to a gene: 15. This CDR3 is 20 amino acids long. Germline lookup yields CDR1 LGHNA and CDR2 YNFKEQ. CDR3 nucleotide sequence: TGTGCCAGCAGCACTGGACTAGCGGGAGGTTTTAGTATTGGCACCGGGGAGCTGTTTTTT. Residues: CASSTGLAGGFSIGTGELFF.

This clone occurred a few times. The chain couples TRBV19 to TRBJ2-7; 8 nucleotides align to TRBD1. Looked up from germline, CDR1 is LNHDA and CDR2 is SQIVND (reference sequence). CDR3 length: 15 amino acids. The J segment lost 3 bases and the V segment lost 5 bases, leaving 9 bases of the junction unmatched. The CDR3 reads CASSRGQGVFYEQYF. The CDR3 nucleotides are TGTGCCAGTAGTCGCGGACAGGGCGTTTTCTACGAGCAGTACTTC.

V gene TRBV9 combines with J gene TRBJ2-2; D unresolved. Deletions cut 3 bases from V and 3 bases from J, with 12 bases between. The CDR3 length is 15 residues. Germline assignment: CDR1 SGDLS and CDR2 YYNGEE. The CDR3 bases are TGTGCCAGCAGCGGGCGGCGTTCGGACACCGGGGAGCTGTTTTTT. It yields the protein CASSGRRSDTGELFF.

The CDR3 protein is CASSRAFPGHWGNTIYF. The CDR3 DNA is TGTGCCAGCAGCCGGGCTTTCCCGGGACATTGGGGAAACACCATATATTTT. V gene TRBV9 combines with J gene TRBJ1-3, with D possibly being TRBD1 (6 bases). The CDR3 runs to 17 residues. Per germline, CDR1 SGDLS and CDR2 YYNGEE. V was shortened by 4 bases and J by 4 bases, with 21 bases between the two germline ends.

This clone was detected only a few times. This chain links TRBV7-8 with TRBJ2-2; a possible D gene is TRBD2 (5 bases). The CDR3 sequence is 15 residues long. Trimming pared 2 bases from V and 5 bases from J, leaving 12 bases between. CDR1 is SGHVS and CDR2 is FQNEAQ in the germline V gene. The CDR3 DNA reads TGTGCCAGCAGCTTAAGTCATCCGGGGACCGGGGAGCTGTTTTTT. Translation: CASSLSHPGTGELFF.

Notes on this clone: An end of the junction does not agree with germline; a read error may underlie this. The chain is built from TRBV10-3 and TRBJ2-5; possible D gene TRBD2, 6 bases. Germline CDR1 reads ENHRY; CDR2 reads SYGVKD. This CDR3 region has 13 residues. CDR3 DNA: TGTGCCAGCAGTGGGGACTACCAAGAGACCCAGTACTTC. It codes for CASSGDYQETQYF.

The rearrangement links TRBV9 to TRBJ2-6, with D possibly matching TRBD2 (5 bases). CDR1 is SGDLS and CDR2 is YYNGEE in the germline V gene. V dropped 0 bases and J dropped 1 base, with 20 bases sitting between them. The CDR3 extends over 20 amino acids. The CDR3 nucleotides are TGTGCCAGCAGCGTAGGAGTACTAGGTTTAGTGAGTTCTGGGGCCAACGTCCTGACTTTC. Translation: CASSVGVLGLVSSGANVLTF.